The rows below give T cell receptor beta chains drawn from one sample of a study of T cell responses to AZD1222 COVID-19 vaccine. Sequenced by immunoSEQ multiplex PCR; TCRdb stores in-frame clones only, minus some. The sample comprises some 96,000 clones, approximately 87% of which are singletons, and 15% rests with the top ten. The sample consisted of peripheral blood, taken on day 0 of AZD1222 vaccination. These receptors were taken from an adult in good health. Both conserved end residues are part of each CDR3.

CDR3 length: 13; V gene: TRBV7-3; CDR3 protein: CASSRSGANVLTF
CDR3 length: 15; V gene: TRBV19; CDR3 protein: CASSSTEASNQPQHF
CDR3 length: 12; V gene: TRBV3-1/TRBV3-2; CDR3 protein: CASSLYWETQYF
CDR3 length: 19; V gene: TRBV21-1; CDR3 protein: CASSKAATSGSPRTDTQYF
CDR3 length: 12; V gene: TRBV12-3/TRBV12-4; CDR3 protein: CASTWTVYGYTF
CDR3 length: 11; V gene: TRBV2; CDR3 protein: CASSAWVLGTF
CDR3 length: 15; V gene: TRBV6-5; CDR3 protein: CASSYSSGSTDTQYF
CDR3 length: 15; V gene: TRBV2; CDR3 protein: CATPGLAPGTDTQYF
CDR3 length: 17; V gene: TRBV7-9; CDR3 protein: CASSPTLTGVYNSPLHF
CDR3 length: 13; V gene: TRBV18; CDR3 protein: CASSPQGNTEAFF
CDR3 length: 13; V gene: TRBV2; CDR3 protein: CASSREPRLGYTF
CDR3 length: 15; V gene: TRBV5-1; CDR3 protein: CASSLGQSLNYGYTF
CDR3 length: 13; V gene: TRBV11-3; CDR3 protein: CASSLAAGDGYTF
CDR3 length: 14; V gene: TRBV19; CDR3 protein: CASSTTSGSYEQYF
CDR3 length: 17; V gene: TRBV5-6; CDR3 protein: CASSLRRRGSFNYGYTF
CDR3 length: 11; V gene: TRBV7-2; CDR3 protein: CASSAQETQYF
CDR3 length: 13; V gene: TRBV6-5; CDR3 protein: CASNTGGGSPLHF
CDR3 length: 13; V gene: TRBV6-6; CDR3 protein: CASSSLGDTEAFF
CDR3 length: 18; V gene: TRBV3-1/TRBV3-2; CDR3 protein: CASSQNSLAGGPWDEQFF
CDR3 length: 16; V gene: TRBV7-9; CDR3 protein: CASSPRGDSSTDTQYF
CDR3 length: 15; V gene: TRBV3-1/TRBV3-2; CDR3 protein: CASDPGGVTGNTIYF
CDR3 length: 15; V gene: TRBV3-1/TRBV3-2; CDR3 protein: CASSQSQGLDSPLHF
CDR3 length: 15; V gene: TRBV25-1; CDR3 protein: CASSESRGTGNTIYF
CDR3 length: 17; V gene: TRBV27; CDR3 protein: CASSLIPPRLAGNEQFF
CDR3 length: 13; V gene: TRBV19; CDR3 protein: CASSIGESETQYF
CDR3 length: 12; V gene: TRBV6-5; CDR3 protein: CASSPTGVGYTF
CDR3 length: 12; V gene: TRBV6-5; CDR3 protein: CATGVTYQPQHF